These 4 T cell receptor beta chains were all obtained from the same sample, sequenced in a study of T cells in Graves' hyperthyroidism and ophthalmopathy. It was RNA transcripts that yielded the amplified TCR beta CDR3 regions. The HTBI set primed first-round TCR CDR3 RT-PCR. TCRdb reanalysed the multiplex PCR reads using MiXCR and keeps one entry per CDR3 protein. The profile covers under 200,000 distinct CDR3 sequences, with 9.4% appearing a single time and approximately 20% taken by the ten largest. Material for sequencing was blood. Every receptor here comes from a woman under 30 with Graves' hyperthyroidism that later progressed to Graves' ophthalmopathy.

This clonotype was recorded at least ten times. This chain links TRBV6-5 with TRBJ2-3; D is perhaps TRBD1 (8 bases). CDR1 is MNHEY, CDR2 SVGAGI, per germline. V was trimmed by 2 bases and J by 1 base, leaving 13 bases between them. The CDR3 length is 16 residues. CDR3 sequence: CASSYTQGGGTDTQYF. For the CDR3, the DNA is TGTGCCAGCAGTTACACACAGGGGGGGGGCACAGATACGCAGTATTTT.

This clonotype was seen repeatedly, ten times or more. The gene calls are TRBV7-3 and TRBJ1-1; D might be TRBD1 (5 bases). Germline assignment: CDR1 SGHTA and CDR2 FQGTGA. Trimming took 3 bases from V and 6 from J, leaving 11 bases between them. CDR3 size: 13 residues. The CDR3 spells CASSLGLLSEAFF. The CDR3 region has the DNA TGTGCCAGCAGCTTGGGACTTCTCTCTGAAGCTTTCTTT.

This clonotype was recorded at least ten times. The chain couples TRBV5-1 to TRBJ2-2; 10 nucleotides line up with TRBD2. CDR1 and CDR2 from the germline V gene are SGHRS and YFSETQ. This CDR3 comprises 16 residues. V lost 1 base to trimming and J lost 7 bases; unmatched junction nucleotides: 7. In DNA, the CDR3 is TGCGCCAGCAGCTTGCCTCTAGCGGGAGTGATCGGGGAGCTGTTTTTT. Translation: CASSLPLAGVIGELFF.

Only a few counts were recorded for this clonotype. CDR3 sequence reads: CASSVGQTLGIQYF. DNA for the CDR3: TGTGCCAGTAGTGTTGGGCAGACCTTAGGCATTCAGTACTTC. V is TRBV19 and J is TRBJ2-4; D remains unclear. Germline CDR1 and CDR2: LNHDA and SQIVND (reference sequence). V was shortened by 5 bases and J by 9 bases, with 17 bases between the two germline ends. The CDR3 totals 14 residues.